This T cell receptor beta chain came from a study of shared clonotypes between healthy human individuals. Study observations and caveats: Roughly 4.6% of naive CD4 clonotypes were common to a handful of donors.

In regard to this clone: Its cognate antigen is unknown. The same CDR3 is also encoded by other DNA sequences in this sample.

V was cut by 0 bases and J by 2 bases, with 6 bases left in between. The germline V gene encodes CDR1 SGHRS and CDR2 YFSETQ. The CDR3 has 13 amino acids. TCRdb's table, derived via immunoSEQ multiplex PCR, lists solely in-frame clones and lacks some. The sample lists roughly 2.6 million clones, more than 80% occurring once. This sequence joins TRBV5-1 and TRBJ2-7, with a weak D call TRBD1 (5 bases). The specimen sequenced was naive CD4+ T cells sorted from blood. This sample's subset: CD45RA+ positively selected. The clonotype comes from a man younger than 30 in good health. The CDR3 loop is CASSLEGPYEQYF. The CDR3 region has the DNA TGCGCCAGCAGCTTGGAGGGGCCCTACGAGCAGTACTTC.